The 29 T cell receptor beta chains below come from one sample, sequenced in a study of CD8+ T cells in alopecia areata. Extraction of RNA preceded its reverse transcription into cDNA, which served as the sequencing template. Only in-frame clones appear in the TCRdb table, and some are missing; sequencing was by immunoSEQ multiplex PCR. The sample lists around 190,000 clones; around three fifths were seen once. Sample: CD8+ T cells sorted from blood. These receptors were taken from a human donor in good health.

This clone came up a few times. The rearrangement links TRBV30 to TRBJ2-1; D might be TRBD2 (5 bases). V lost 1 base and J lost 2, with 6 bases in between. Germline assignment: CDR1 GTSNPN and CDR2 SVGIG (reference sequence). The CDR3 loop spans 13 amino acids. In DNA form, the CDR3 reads TGTGCCTGGAGTGAGGGAGCCTACAATGAGCAGTTCTTC. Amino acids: CAWSEGAYNEQFF.

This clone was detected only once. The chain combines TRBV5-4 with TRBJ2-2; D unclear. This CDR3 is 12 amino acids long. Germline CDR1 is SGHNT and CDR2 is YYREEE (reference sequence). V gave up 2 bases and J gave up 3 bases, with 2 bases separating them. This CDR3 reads CASSFYTGELFF. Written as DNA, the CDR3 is TGTGCCAGCAGCTTCTACACCGGGGAGCTGTTTTTT.

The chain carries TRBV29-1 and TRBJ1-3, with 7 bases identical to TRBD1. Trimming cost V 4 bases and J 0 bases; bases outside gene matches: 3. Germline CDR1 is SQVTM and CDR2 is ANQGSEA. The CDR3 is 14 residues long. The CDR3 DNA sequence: TGCAGCGTTGGGGGGACAGTCTCTGGAAACACCATATATTTT. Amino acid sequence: CSVGGTVSGNTIYF.

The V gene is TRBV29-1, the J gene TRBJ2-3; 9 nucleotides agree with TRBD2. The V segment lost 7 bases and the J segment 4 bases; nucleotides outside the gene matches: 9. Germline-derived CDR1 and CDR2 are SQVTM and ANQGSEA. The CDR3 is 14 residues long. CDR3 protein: CSAPGSGGPDTQYF. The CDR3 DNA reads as TGCAGCGCCCCGGGTAGCGGGGGCCCAGATACGCAGTATTTT.

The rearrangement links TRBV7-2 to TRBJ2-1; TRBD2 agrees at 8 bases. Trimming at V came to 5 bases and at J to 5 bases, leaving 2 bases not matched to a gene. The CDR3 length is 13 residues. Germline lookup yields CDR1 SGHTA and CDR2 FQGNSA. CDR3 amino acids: CASSMGLDNEQFF. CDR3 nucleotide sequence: TGTGCCAGCAGCATGGGACTAGACAATGAGCAGTTCTTC.

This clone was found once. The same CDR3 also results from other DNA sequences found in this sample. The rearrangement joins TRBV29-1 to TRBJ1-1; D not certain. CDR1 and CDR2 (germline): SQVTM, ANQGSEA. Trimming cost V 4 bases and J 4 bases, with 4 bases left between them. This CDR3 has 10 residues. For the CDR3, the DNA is TGCAGCGTTGGCGGCACTGAAGCTTTCTTT. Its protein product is CSVGGTEAFF.

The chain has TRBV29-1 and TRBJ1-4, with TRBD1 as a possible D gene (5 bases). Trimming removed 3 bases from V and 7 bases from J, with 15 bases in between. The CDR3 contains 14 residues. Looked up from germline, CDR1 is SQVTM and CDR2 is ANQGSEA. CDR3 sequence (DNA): TGCAGCGTTGATTCAGGGCGGATGGGTGAAAAACTGTTTTTT. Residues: CSVDSGRMGEKLFF.

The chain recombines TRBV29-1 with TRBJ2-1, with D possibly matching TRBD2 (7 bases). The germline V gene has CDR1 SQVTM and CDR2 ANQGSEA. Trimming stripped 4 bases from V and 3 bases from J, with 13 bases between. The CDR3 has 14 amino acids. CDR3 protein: CSVGNGGLYNEQFF. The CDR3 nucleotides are TGCAGCGTTGGAAACGGGGGGCTCTACAATGAGCAGTTCTTC.

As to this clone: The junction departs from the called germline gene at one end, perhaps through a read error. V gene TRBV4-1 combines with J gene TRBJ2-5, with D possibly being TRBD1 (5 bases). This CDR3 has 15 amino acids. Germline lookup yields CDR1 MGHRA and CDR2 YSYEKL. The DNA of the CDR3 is TGTGCCAGCAGCCACCCCGGGTCCTCAGGGGAGACCCAGTACTTC. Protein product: CASSHPGSSGETQYF.

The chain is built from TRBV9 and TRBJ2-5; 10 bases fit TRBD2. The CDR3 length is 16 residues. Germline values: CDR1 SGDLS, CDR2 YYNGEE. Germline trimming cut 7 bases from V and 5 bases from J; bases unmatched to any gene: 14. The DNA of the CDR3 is TGTGCCAGCGGCATAGCGGGGGGCCCGGCGGGGGAGACCCAGTACTTC. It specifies CASGIAGGPAGETQYF.

CDR3 loop: CASSPRDGYGYTF. CDR3 nucleotides: TGTGCCAGCAGCCCCCGGGACGGCTATGGCTACACCTTC. The gene calls are TRBV7-2 and TRBJ1-2; D is perhaps TRBD1 (5 bases). The germline gives CDR1 SGHTA, CDR2 FQGNSA. V gave up 5 bases and J gave up 4 bases, with 11 bases separating them. There are 13 residues in the CDR3.

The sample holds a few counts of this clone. The CDR3 protein is CSVLAGGTYEQYF. For the CDR3, the DNA is TGCAGCGTTCTAGCGGGGGGGACCTACGAGCAGTACTTC. This chain joins TRBV29-1 and TRBJ2-7, with 12 nucleotides matching TRBD2. V lost 5 bases to trimming and J lost 2 bases; unmatched junction nucleotides: 1. The CDR3 covers 13 residues. Germline loops: CDR1 SQVTM, CDR2 ANQGSEA.

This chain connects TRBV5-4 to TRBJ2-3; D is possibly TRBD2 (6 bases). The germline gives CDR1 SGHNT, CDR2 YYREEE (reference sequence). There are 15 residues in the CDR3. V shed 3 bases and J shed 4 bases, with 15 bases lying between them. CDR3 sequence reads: CASSSRTNLADTQYF. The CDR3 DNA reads TGTGCCAGCAGCTCACGGACTAACCTGGCAGATACGCAGTATTTT. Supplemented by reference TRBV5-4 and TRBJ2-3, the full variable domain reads ETGVTQSPTHLIKTRGQQVTLRCSSQSGHNTVSWYQQALGQGPQFIFQYYREEENGRGNFPPRFSGLQFPNYSSELNVNALELDDSALYLCASSSRTNLADTQYFGPGTRLTVL.

In DNA, the CDR3 is TGTGCCAGCAGTGACAATACGGACCTTTTGGGGAACTATGGCTACACCTTC. Amino acid sequence: CASSDNTDLLGNYGYTF. The chain carries TRBV6-1 and TRBJ1-2; no clear D gene. Trimming left V 3 bases short and J 2 bases short, with 19 bases between. The CDR3 sequence is 17 residues long. From germline, CDR1 is MNHNS and CDR2 SASEGT.

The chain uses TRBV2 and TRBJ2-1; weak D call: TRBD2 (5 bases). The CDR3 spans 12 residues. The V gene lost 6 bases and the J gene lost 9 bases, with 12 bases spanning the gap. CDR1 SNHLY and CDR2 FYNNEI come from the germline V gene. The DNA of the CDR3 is TGTGCCAGCAGGACGGGGTCCAGTGAGCAGTTCTTC. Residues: CASRTGSSEQFF.

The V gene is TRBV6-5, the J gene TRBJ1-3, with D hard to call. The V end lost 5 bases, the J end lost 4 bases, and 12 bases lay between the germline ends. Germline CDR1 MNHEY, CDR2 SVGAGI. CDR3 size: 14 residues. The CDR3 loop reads CASSENGLGNTIYF. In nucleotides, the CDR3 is TGTGCCAGCAGTGAGAATGGGCTAGGAAACACCATATATTTT.

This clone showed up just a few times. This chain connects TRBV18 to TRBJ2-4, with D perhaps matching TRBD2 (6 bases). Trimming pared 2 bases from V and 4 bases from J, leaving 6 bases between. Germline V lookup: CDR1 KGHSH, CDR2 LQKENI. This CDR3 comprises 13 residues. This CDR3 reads CASSPGGKNIQYF. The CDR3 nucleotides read TGTGCCAGCTCACCAGGGGGGAAAAACATTCAGTACTTC.

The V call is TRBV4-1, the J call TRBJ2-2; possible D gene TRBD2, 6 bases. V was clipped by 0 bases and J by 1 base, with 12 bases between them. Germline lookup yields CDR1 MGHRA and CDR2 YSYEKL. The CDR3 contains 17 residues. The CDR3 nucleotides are TGCGCCAGCAGCCAAGAAGGCGGGACCCGGAACACCGGGGAGCTGTTTTTT. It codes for CASSQEGGTRNTGELFF.

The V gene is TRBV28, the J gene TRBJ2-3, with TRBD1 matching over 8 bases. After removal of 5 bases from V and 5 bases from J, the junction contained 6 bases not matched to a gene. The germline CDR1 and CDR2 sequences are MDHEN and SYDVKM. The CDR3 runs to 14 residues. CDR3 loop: CASSPSRGLDTQYF. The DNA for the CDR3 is TGTGCCAGCAGTCCCTCCAGGGGGCTAGATACGCAGTATTTT.

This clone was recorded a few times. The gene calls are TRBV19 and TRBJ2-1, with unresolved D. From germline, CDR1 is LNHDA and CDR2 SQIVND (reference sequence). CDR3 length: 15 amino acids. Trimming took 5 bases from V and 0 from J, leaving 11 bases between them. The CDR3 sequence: CASSSAPSSYNEQFF. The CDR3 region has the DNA TGTGCCAGTAGTTCGGCCCCGAGCTCCTACAATGAGCAGTTCTTC.

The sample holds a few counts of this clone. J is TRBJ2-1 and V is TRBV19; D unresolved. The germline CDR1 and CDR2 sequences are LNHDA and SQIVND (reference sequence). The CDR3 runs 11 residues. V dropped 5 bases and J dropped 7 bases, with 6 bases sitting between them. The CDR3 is CASSWMNEQFF. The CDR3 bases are TGTGCCAGTAGTTGGATGAATGAGCAGTTCTTC.

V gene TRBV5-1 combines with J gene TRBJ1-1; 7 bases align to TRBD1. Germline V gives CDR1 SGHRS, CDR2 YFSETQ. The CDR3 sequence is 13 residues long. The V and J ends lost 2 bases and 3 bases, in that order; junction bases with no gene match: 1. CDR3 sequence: CASSLRGHTEAFF. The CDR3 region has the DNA TGCGCCAGCAGCTTAAGGGGGCACACTGAAGCTTTCTTT.

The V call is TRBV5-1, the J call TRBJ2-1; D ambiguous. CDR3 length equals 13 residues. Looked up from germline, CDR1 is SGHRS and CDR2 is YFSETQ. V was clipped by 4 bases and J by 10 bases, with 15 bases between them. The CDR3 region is CASSTDSAGEQFF. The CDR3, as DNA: TGCGCCAGCAGCACCGACTCCGCCGGGGAGCAGTTCTTC.

CDR3 residues: CSVTEGVNTEAFF. CDR3 DNA sequence: TGCAGCGTTACCGAGGGGGTTAACACTGAAGCTTTCTTT. This rearrangement joins TRBV29-1 to TRBJ1-1, with D possibly matching TRBD1 (6 bases). This CDR3 is 13 amino acids long. V was trimmed by 5 bases and J by 2 bases, leaving 12 bases between them. CDR1 and CDR2 from the germline V gene are SQVTM and ANQGSEA.

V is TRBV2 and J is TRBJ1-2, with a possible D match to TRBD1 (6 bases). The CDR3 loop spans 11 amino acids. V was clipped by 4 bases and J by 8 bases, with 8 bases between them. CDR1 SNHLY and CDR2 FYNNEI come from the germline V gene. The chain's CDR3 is CASSGDRGYTF. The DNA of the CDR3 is TGTGCCAGCAGTGGCGACAGGGGCTACACCTTC.

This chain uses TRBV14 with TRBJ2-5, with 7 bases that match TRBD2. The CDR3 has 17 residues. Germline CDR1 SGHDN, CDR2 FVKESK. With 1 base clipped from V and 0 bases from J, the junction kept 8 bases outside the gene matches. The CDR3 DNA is TGTGCCAGCAGCCAAGGAGCGGGACTAACCCACCAAGAGACCCAGTACTTC. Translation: CASSQGAGLTHQETQYF.

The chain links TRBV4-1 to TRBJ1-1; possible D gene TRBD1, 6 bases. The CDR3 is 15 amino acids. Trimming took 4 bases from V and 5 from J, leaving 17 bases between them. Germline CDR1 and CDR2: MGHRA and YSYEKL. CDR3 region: CASSPQTGTRTEAFF. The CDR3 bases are TGCGCCAGCAGCCCCCAAACCGGGACAAGGACTGAAGCTTTCTTT.

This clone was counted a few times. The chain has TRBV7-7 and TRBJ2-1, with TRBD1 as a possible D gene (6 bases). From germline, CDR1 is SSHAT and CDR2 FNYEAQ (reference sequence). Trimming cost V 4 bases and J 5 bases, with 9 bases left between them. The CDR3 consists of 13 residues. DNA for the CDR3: TGTGCCAGCAGCTCGGACAGCGACAATGAGCAGTTCTTC. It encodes CASSSDSDNEQFF.

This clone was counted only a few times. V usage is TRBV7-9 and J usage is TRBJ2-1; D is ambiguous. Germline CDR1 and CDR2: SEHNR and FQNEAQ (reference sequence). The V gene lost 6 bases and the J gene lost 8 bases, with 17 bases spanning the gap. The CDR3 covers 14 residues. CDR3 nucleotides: TGTGCCAGCAGGCCCGCCGAGACCGCACATGAGCAGTTCTTC. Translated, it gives CASRPAETAHEQFF.